Listed here are 3 T cell receptor beta chains from one sample, sequenced in a study of Ad26.COV2.S vaccination and SARS-CoV-2 variants. Treatment indicated: about 20 received Ad26.COV2.S at low or high dose, single or two shots; 5 received placebo; per-sample allocation not given. All samples were drawn on day 63, counting from the first vaccine or placebo injection. Method: immunoSEQ multiplex PCR; TCRdb's copy keeps in-frame clones and lacks some. The sample lists some 350,000 clones; approximately 84% were seen once. This sample comprised peripheral blood, obtained in a trial of Ad26.COV2.S vaccine versus placebo. The source is a person between 18 and 59 years old who received the Ad26.COV2.S COVID-19 vaccine or a placebo.

In its sample, this clone was seen a few times. Additional DNA sequences in this sample encode the identical CDR3. This rearrangement joins TRBV5-1 to TRBJ2-1; D not resolved. V was pared by 0 bases and J by 9 bases, with 13 bases between. This CDR3 region has 14 residues. Germline V CDR1 and CDR2: SGHRS, YFSETQ. In nucleotides, the CDR3 is TGCGCCAGCAGCTTGGTTCCAGTGGGCAGTGAGCAGTTCTTC. Its protein product is CASSLVPVGSEQFF.

Note on this clone: Other nucleotide sequences from this sample produce the same CDR3. The CDR3 loop is CASSLVGTDTGELFF. The DNA of the CDR3 is TGTGCCAGCAGCTTAGTAGGGACAGACACCGGGGAGCTGTTTTTT. V gene TRBV7-9 combines with J gene TRBJ2-2; TRBD1 agrees at 7 bases. V lost 1 base, J lost 3 bases, and 2 bases stayed unmatched. Looked up from germline, CDR1 is SEHNR and CDR2 is FQNEAQ (reference sequence). This CDR3 is 15 amino acids long.

The V gene is TRBV6-5, the J gene TRBJ2-7; TRBD2 agrees at 7 bases. CDR1 MNHEY and CDR2 SVGAGI come from the germline V gene. This CDR3 has 15 amino acids. The ends lost 1 base at V and 3 bases at J; junction bases unmatched: 6. This chain's CDR3 is CASSYWAGDIYEQYF. As DNA, the CDR3 is TGTGCCAGCAGTTACTGGGCGGGAGATATCTACGAGCAGTACTTC.